This T cell receptor (beta chain) appears in the sequencing data of a study of early T cells in non-severe SARS-CoV-2 infection. In the study overall: Sequenced material consisted of bulk RNA (from unsorted whole blood), and chains were unpaired.

As to this clonotype: Its antigen is unidentified.

Regarding the study as a whole: Anti-spike CD8 responses were favored by VDJdb matching, which missed private and CD4 specificities.

Individual cDNA molecules received unique molecular identifiers during library preparation. TCRdb ran MiXCR on the 5' RACE reads and lists one entry per CDR3 protein. The sample lists 80,000 to 100,000 distinct CDR3 sequences; roughly 11% were seen once. The CDR3 is made up of 14 amino acids. Germline CDR1 and CDR2: LGHDT and YNNKEL (reference sequence). Deletions cut 2 bases from V and 4 bases from J, with 10 bases between. The receptor was isolated from an adult who was a healthcare worker with PCR-confirmed SARS-CoV-2 infection or an uninfected control (not recorded which). The material sequenced was whole blood, taken at baseline. The chain has TRBV3-1 and TRBJ2-3, with D uncertain. CDR3 DNA: TGTGCCAGCAGCCAATTTTCCGCAGCAGATACGCAGTATTTT. Translated: CASSQFSAADTQYF.